Presented here are 23 T cell receptor beta chains from one specimen sequenced in a study of breast tumors, draining lymph nodes, adjacent tissues. MiXCR, run by TCRdb on the multiplex PCR reads, gives a single entry per CDR3 protein. The sample has 20,000 to 25,000 distinct CDR3 sequences, approximately 31% seen once; the top ten hold around 10%. Material: breast tumor tissue. Source of these receptors: a female donor with breast cancer. Some clones in this sample may be carry-over from other donors' samples.

This clonotype showed up many times. The CDR3, as DNA: TGCGCCAGCACGGGAGGGGATGAAAAACTGTTTTTT. This gives the protein CASTGGDEKLFF. The gene calls are TRBV4-1 and TRBJ1-4; D possibly corresponds to TRBD1 (5 bases). Trimming took 7 bases from V and 6 from J, leaving 9 bases between them. This CDR3 region has 12 residues. Germline V gene lookup returns CDR1 MGHRA and CDR2 YSYEKL.

Concerning this clonotype: A much larger clone sits a single nucleotide away, making a read error possible. The genes are TRBV7-2 and TRBJ1-5; 7 bases align to TRBD1. The CDR3 is made up of 15 amino acids. The germline V gene has CDR1 SGHTA and CDR2 FQGNSA. After removal of 4 bases from V and 2 bases from J, the junction contained 5 bases not matched to a gene. The CDR3 here is CASSSTGVGNQPQHF. In DNA, the CDR3 is TGTGCCAGCAGCTCCACAGGGGTGGGCAATCAGCCCCAGCATTTT. Together with reference TRBV7-2 and TRBJ1-5, the CDR3 gives the full variable domain: GAGVSQSPSNKVTEKGKDVELRCDPISGHTALYWYRQSLGQGLEFLIYFQGNSAPDKSGLPSDRFSAERTGGSVSTLTIQRTQQEDSAVYLCASSSTGVGNQPQHFGDGTRLSIL.

This clonotype was observed a few times. The rearrangement links TRBV28 to TRBJ2-5; TRBD2 aligns across 16 bases. The CDR3 runs 18 residues. Unmatched junction bases numbered 16, after V lost 10 bases and J lost 5 bases. CDR1 and CDR2 from the germline V gene are MDHEN and SYDVKM. The CDR3 loop is CAIRGGTSGRDRMETQYF. In DNA form, the CDR3 reads TGTGCCATTAGAGGCGGGACTAGCGGGAGGGACAGGATGGAGACCCAGTACTTC. The full variable domain, its missing parts supplied by reference TRBV28 and TRBJ2-5, is DVKVTQSSRYLVKRTGEKVFLECVQDMDHENMFWYRQDPGLGLRLIYFSYDVKMKEKGDIPEGYSVSREKKERFSLILESASTNQTSMYLCAIRGGTSGRDRMETQYFGPGTRLLVL.

The V call is TRBV12-3 or TRBV12-4, the J call TRBJ2-1; no reliable D call. V lost 5 bases and J lost 6, with 8 bases in between. The CDR3 length is 12 residues. Written as DNA, the CDR3 is TGTGCCAGCAGTCCAGGACGCAATGAGCAGTTCTTC. This codes for CASSPGRNEQFF.

This clonotype was seen repeatedly, ten times or more. The gene calls are TRBV20-1 and TRBJ2-5, with a tentative D call TRBD2 (6 bases). CDR1 is DFQATT, CDR2 SNEGSKA, per germline (reference sequence). This CDR3 has 14 amino acids. V was shortened by 7 bases and J by 2 bases, with 17 bases between the two germline ends. CDR3 nucleotide sequence: TGCAGTGGTGGAGGGGACGATGGGCAAGAGACCCAGTACTTC. This gives the protein CSGGGDDGQETQYF.

The sample holds many counts of this clonotype. V usage is TRBV18 and J usage is TRBJ2-5; 9 nucleotides match TRBD1. This CDR3 comprises 13 residues. The trim removed 4 bases at V and 5 bases at J, leaving 2 bases unmatched. The V gene's germline CDR1 is KGHSH and CDR2 LQKENI. CDR3: CASSRDRAETQYF. CDR3 bases: TGTGCCAGCTCACGGGACAGGGCTGAGACCCAGTACTTC.

This clonotype was counted many times. The V and J genes are TRBV2 and TRBJ2-7, with 12 bases matching TRBD1. This CDR3 has 15 amino acids. Germline V gene lookup returns CDR1 SNHLY and CDR2 FYNNEI. V was clipped by 3 bases and J by 3 bases; unmatched bases: 3. The CDR3 here is CASSEGQGANYEQYF. The CDR3 coding sequence is TGTGCCAGCAGTGAGGGACAGGGGGCAAACTACGAGCAGTACTTC.

This chain links TRBV7-9 with TRBJ2-1; tentatively, D is TRBD1 or TRBD2 (7 bases each). The CDR3 has 15 amino acids. Germline CDR1 is SEHNR and CDR2 is FQNEAQ (reference sequence). V was pared by 1 base and J by 4 bases, with 11 bases between. Here the CDR3 DNA reads TGTGCCAGCAGCTTAGGCCAGGGGGGGTACAATGAGCAGTTCTTC. This translates into CASSLGQGGYNEQFF.

This clonotype was seen at least ten times. V gene TRBV4-1 combines with J gene TRBJ2-5; TRBD2 might be the D (6 bases). The CDR3 loop spans 15 amino acids. The V gene lost 4 bases and the J gene lost 1 base, with 13 bases spanning the gap. The germline gives CDR1 MGHRA, CDR2 YSYEKL. The CDR3 loop is CASSPGRGFQETQYF. The CDR3 DNA reads as TGCGCCAGCAGCCCCGGACGGGGGTTCCAAGAGACCCAGTACTTC.

The CDR3 DNA follows: TGCAGTGCTAGAAGTCCCGGGGCAGGGGGCTACGAGCAGTACTTC. As protein: CSARSPGAGGYEQYF. This chain links TRBV20-1 with TRBJ2-7; 7 nucleotides agree with TRBD1. This CDR3 contains 15 residues. Germline V gene data show CDR1 as DFQATT and CDR2 as SNEGSKA (reference sequence). Trimming at V came to 2 bases and at J to 3 bases, leaving 10 bases not matched to a gene.

Worth noting for this clonotype: A much bigger clone sits one base away, suggesting this may be a read error. The gene calls are TRBV30 and TRBJ1-5; D might be TRBD1 (5 bases). The V gene lost 4 bases and the J gene lost 7 bases, with 14 bases spanning the gap. The CDR3 contains 13 residues. Germline V CDR1 and CDR2: GTSNPN, SVGIG (reference sequence). The CDR3, as DNA: TGTGCCTGGACCTCAAGGGGTGGGCAGCCCCAGCATTTT. This gives the protein CAWTSRGGQPQHF.

This clonotype was seen many times. The chain employs TRBV11-3 and TRBJ1-2; 8 nucleotides match TRBD1. Trimming at V came to 5 bases and at J to 8 bases, leaving 7 bases not matched to a gene. Germline V gene data show CDR1 as SGHNT and CDR2 as YENEEA. There are 13 residues in the CDR3. The CDR3 here is CASSPPTGDGYTF. CDR3 coding DNA: TGTGCCAGCAGCCCCCCGACAGGGGACGGCTACACCTTC.

This clonotype is categorized as medium-sized. V gene TRBV7-2 combines with J gene TRBJ1-6, with unresolved D. The CDR3 covers 13 residues. Germline V gives CDR1 SGHTA, CDR2 FQGNSA. Trimming removed 0 bases from V and 10 bases from J, with 7 bases in between. The CDR3 DNA is TGTGCCAGCAGCTTAGCGGCAGGCTCACCCCTCCACTTT. This codes for CASSLAAGSPLHF.

This clonotype is termed hyperexpanded (1% or more). The chain links TRBV7-2 to TRBJ2-5, with TRBD2 matching 9 bases. Germline assignment: CDR1 SGHTA and CDR2 FQGNSA. After removal of 6 bases from V and 5 bases from J, the junction contained 10 bases not matched to a gene. This CDR3 region has 15 residues. For the CDR3, the DNA is TGTGCCAGCAGGGCGACTAGCGGCTTTTGGGAGACCCAGTACTTC. Protein: CASRATSGFWETQYF.

The genes are TRBV3-1 and TRBJ2-2; 11 nucleotides agree with TRBD2. Germline V lookup: CDR1 LGHDT, CDR2 YNNKEL (reference sequence). After removal of 3 bases from V and 3 bases from J, the junction contained 3 bases not matched to a gene. The CDR3 sequence is 16 residues long. CDR3 DNA: TGTGCCAGCAGCCATGCGACTAGCGGGGACACCGGGGAGCTGTTTTTT. Its protein product is CASSHATSGDTGELFF. Full variable domain (rest looked up from reference TRBV3-1 and TRBJ2-2): DTAVSQTPKYLVTQMGNDKSIKCEQNLGHDTMYWYKQDSKKFLKIMFSYNNKELIINETVPNRFSPKSPDKAHLNLHINSLELGDSAVYFCASSHATSGDTGELFFGEGSRLTVL.

A few counts support this clonotype. The chain joins TRBV5-6 to TRBJ2-2, with D tentatively TRBD2 (6 bases). The CDR3 has 16 residues. CDR1 is SGHDT, CDR2 YYEEEE, per germline. V gave up 0 bases and J gave up 5 bases, with 14 bases separating them. The CDR3 nucleotides are TGTGCCAGCAGCTTGGCCTTCAGGGAGGAAACCGGGGAGCTGTTTTTT. It is translated as CASSLAFREETGELFF.

This clonotype was seen repeatedly, ten times or more. J is TRBJ2-7 and V is TRBV4-1, with D possibly TRBD2 on 5 matching bases. From germline, CDR1 is MGHRA and CDR2 YSYEKL. Trimming stripped 0 bases from V and 2 bases from J, with 14 bases between. The CDR3 is 16 amino acids. The CDR3 here is CASSQDWASSAYEQYF. Written as DNA, the CDR3 is TGCGCCAGCAGCCAAGATTGGGCTAGCTCGGCCTACGAGCAGTACTTC.

This clonotype was found many times. The chain employs TRBV20-1 and TRBJ2-2, with 14 bases matching TRBD2. Germline trimming cut 6 bases from V and 8 bases from J; bases unmatched to any gene: 5. Looked up from germline, CDR1 is DFQATT and CDR2 is SNEGSKA (reference sequence). CDR3 size: 14 residues. This chain's CDR3 is CSAWRLAGGGELFF. CDR3 in DNA: TGCAGTGCCTGGAGACTAGCGGGAGGGGGGGAGCTGTTTTTT.

In its sample, this clonotype was seen many times. The rearrangement joins TRBV10-2 to TRBJ2-7; unclear D gene. Trimming stripped 4 bases from V and 0 bases from J, with 10 bases between. The length of the CDR3 is 14 residues. The V gene's germline CDR1 is WSHSY and CDR2 SAAADI. The CDR3 DNA sequence: TGCGCCAGCAGTGTCCAGGAAAGCTCCTACGAGCAGTACTTC. Its protein product is CASSVQESSYEQYF.

In this sample, this clonotype is medium-sized (0.01 to 0.1%). The chain is built from TRBV5-5 and TRBJ2-3; D gene unclear. The CDR3 extends over 13 amino acids. Germline V gene sequence: CDR1 SGHKS, CDR2 YYEKEE (reference sequence). Trimming took 4 bases from V and 6 from J, leaving 12 bases between them. As DNA, the CDR3 is TGTGCCAGCAGCCCCGACCGAGTTGATACGCAGTATTTT. This codes for CASSPDRVDTQYF.

This clonotype was observed many times. Here the CDR3 reads CAWSNGLAGHYEQYF. DNA for the CDR3: TGTGCCTGGAGCAATGGACTAGCGGGACACTACGAGCAGTACTTC. The genes are TRBV30 and TRBJ2-7, with 12 bases aligning to TRBD2. CDR1 is GTSNPN, CDR2 SVGIG, per germline (reference sequence). V was clipped by 3 bases and J by 3 bases; unmatched bases: 6. The CDR3 extends over 15 amino acids.

This clonotype has a count of ten or more. A much larger clone differs from this one at a single base, so this may be a read error. The V and J genes are TRBV10-1 and TRBJ2-2; TRBD1 matches at 8 bases. Germline lookup yields CDR1 WNHNN and CDR2 SYGVQD (reference sequence). CDR3 length equals 14 residues. CDR3 loop: CAGSGQGSTGELFF. The CDR3 coding sequence is TGCGCCGGCAGTGGACAGGGAAGCACCGGGGAGCTGTTTTTT.

The chain combines TRBV4-2 with TRBJ1-2; possible D gene TRBD1, 5 bases. V was shortened by 0 bases and J by 3 bases, with 11 bases between the two germline ends. The CDR3 length is 15 residues. Germline V lookup: CDR1 LGHNA, CDR2 YNFKEQ. In DNA form, the CDR3 reads TGTGCCAGCAGCCAAGATTGGGGGAACCACTATGGCTACACCTTC. Protein sequence: CASSQDWGNHYGYTF.